This note documents a single T cell receptor (beta chain) sequence. This specimen comes from a study of PD-1 blockade in classical Hodgkin lymphoma. Profiling relied on immunoSEQ multiplex PCR, and the TCRdb table lists in-frame clones only, not all of them. The data contain about 97,000 clones, approximately 90% of them singletons. The germline CDR1 and CDR2 sequences are SGHDN and FVKESK. V was clipped by 2 bases and J by 2 bases, with 13 bases between them. CDR3 length: 16 amino acids. Each and every patient relapsed after autologous stem cell transplantation, and patients got differing brentuximab vedotin exposure.

The rearrangement joins TRBV14 to TRBJ1-3; no definite D call. This clonotype originated in a human donor with classical Hodgkin lymphoma. The sequenced sample was peripheral blood mononuclear cells (PBMCs), obtained before the second cycle of nivolumab. The CDR3 nucleotides read TGTGCCAGCAGCCAACGCAGACCTCTGACTGGAAACACCATATATTTT. Its translation is CASSQRRPLTGNTIYF.